Shown below are 4 T cell receptor beta chains from a single sample sequenced in a study of blood T cell repertoires in COVID-19. Profiled with immunoSEQ multiplex PCR; TCRdb holds only in-frame clones, not every one. In the table there are around 460,000 clones, about 90% of which are singletons. The sample taken for sequencing was peripheral blood. These receptors originate from a man younger than 35 with COVID-19, enrolled during active disease.

This chain links TRBV5-4 with TRBJ2-7; D gene uncertain. V lost 2 bases, J lost 3 bases, and 12 bases lay in between. This CDR3 region has 14 residues. Germline CDR1 reads SGHNT; CDR2 reads YYREEE (reference sequence). CDR3 amino acids: CASSFAGYGYEQYF. The CDR3 coding sequence is TGTGCCAGCAGCTTCGCAGGTTATGGCTACGAGCAGTACTTC.

The CDR3: CASSLFGGFSYEQYF. The CDR3 DNA reads TGTGCCAGCAGCTTGTTTGGCGGGTTTTCGTACGAGCAGTACTTC. The chain employs TRBV5-4 and TRBJ2-7; D is possibly TRBD2 (5 bases). Germline lookup yields CDR1 SGHNT and CDR2 YYREEE (reference sequence). Trimming stripped 1 base from V and 4 bases from J, with 15 bases between. CDR3 length: 15 residues.

The chain is built from TRBV5-1 and TRBJ1-2; the match to TRBD1 covers 9 bases. CDR1 is SGHRS, CDR2 YFSETQ, per germline. There are 14 residues in the CDR3. V lost 2 bases and J lost 6; bases outside the gene matches: 5. This CDR3 reads CASSFSGQGNGYTF. The CDR3 bases are TGCGCCAGCAGCTTTTCCGGACAGGGGAATGGCTACACCTTC.

V gene TRBV11-3 combines with J gene TRBJ2-7, with 8 bases lining up with TRBD2. Per germline, CDR1 SGHNT and CDR2 YENEEA. V lost 3 bases, J lost 0 bases, and 4 bases stayed unmatched. The CDR3 length is 15 residues. The CDR3, as DNA: TGTGCCAGCAGCTTTGGGCGGGGGGCCTCCTACGAGCAGTACTTC. Encoded protein: CASSFGRGASYEQYF.